This is a list of T cell receptor beta chains from one sample in a study of beta chain features in type 1 diabetes. Sequenced by immunoSEQ multiplex PCR; TCRdb stores in-frame clones only, minus some. The repertoire holds approximately 330,000 clones, with roughly 11% as singletons. The sequencing sample was made of naive CD4+ T cells from blood. These receptors were taken from a woman aged 30 to 39 in good health. Each CDR3 is given with its conserved first and last residue. D genes are given only for firm matches. Size values are once, few and many counts, or a class for expanded clones, and some rows have none.

CDR3 DNA,CDR3 protein,V gene,J gene,clone size,D gene
TGTGCCAGTAGTCTACTATCCGGACTAGGGGGTTCTAATGAGCAGTTCTTC,CASSLLSGLGGSNEQFF,TRBV19,TRBJ2-1,few,NA
TGTGCCAGCACTACCCCGCCGGGAGAGCAGTACTTC,CASTTPPGEQYF,TRBV9,TRBJ2-7,NA,NA
TGCGCCAGCAGCTTGGACGTGACAGGGTACCAAGAGACCCAGTACTTC,CASSLDVTGYQETQYF,TRBV5-1,TRBJ2-5,few,TRBD1
TGCGCCAGCAGCCCAGAGGCGGTCTCCTACAATGAGCAGTTCTTC,CASSPEAVSYNEQFF,TRBV4-3,TRBJ2-1,NA,NA
TGCGCCAGCAGCCAAGATATCCCAGGGTCTCAGCCCCAGCATTTT,CASSQDIPGSQPQHF,TRBV4-3,TRBJ1-5,few,NA
TGTGCCAGCTCACCCACTGCTCCAGGGGCCCTCGGAAACATTCAGTACTTC,CASSPTAPGALGNIQYF,TRBV18,TRBJ2-4,few,NA
TGTGCCATCAGAGAGGGGACTAGCGGGACCTTCACAGATACGCAGTATTTT,CAIREGTSGTFTDTQYF,TRBV10-3,TRBJ2-3,few,TRBD2
TGTGCCAGCAGCGTTGCAGGGGCGGAGACCCAGTACTTC,CASSVAGAETQYF,TRBV9,TRBJ2-5,NA,NA
TGCAGGAGCCCAGATACGCAGTATTTT,CRSPDTQYF,TRBV20-1,TRBJ2-3,NA,NA
TGTGCCAGCAGCCTGACAGGGGATAGTCAGCCCCAGCATTTT,CASSLTGDSQPQHF,TRBV28,TRBJ1-5,few,TRBD1
TGTGCCAGCAGCCCCGGGAAGACCGCCTACGAGCAGTACTTC,CASSPGKTAYEQYF,TRBV7-9,TRBJ2-7,once,NA
TGTGCCAGCTCGCCCCAAACTGACGGGGAGCTGTTTTTT,CASSPQTDGELFF,TRBV18,TRBJ2-2,NA,NA
TGTGCCAGCAGCCCTAGCGGGAGCTGGGATACGCAGTATTTT,CASSPSGSWDTQYF,TRBV4-2,TRBJ2-3,few,TRBD2
TGTGCCATCAGTGAGACTTTACAGGGGTTGGGGTCAGAGACCCAGTACTTC,CAISETLQGLGSETQYF,TRBV10-3,TRBJ2-5,NA,TRBD1
TGTGCCAGCAGCGAAACCGGGACAACGGAGACCCAGTACTTC,CASSETGTTETQYF,TRBV5-5,TRBJ2-5,NA,NA
TGCGCCAGCAGGCTTGGACTAGCGGCCTACAATGAGCAGTTCTTC,CASRLGLAAYNEQFF,TRBV4-1,TRBJ2-1,NA,TRBD2
TGTGCCAGCAGTGGTCGGGACAGGGGGCAGACCCAGTACTTC,CASSGRDRGQTQYF,TRBV6-5,TRBJ2-5,NA,TRBD1
TGTGCCAGCGGAGGTTTTATGAACACTGAAGCTTTCTTT,CASGGFMNTEAFF,TRBV25-1,TRBJ1-1,few,NA
TGTGCCAGCAGTAAAACTAGCGGGATTTACTCTGGGGCCAACGTCCTGACTTTC,CASSKTSGIYSGANVLTF,TRBV9,TRBJ2-6,NA,TRBD2
TGTGCCAGCAGTCGGGACAGCCTAAATCAGCCCCAGCATTTT,CASSRDSLNQPQHF,TRBV28,TRBJ1-5,few,TRBD1
TGTGCCAGCAGCCAAGATTCCCCTAGCGGGGGGGCAGAGCAGTTCTTC,CASSQDSPSGGAEQFF,TRBV14,TRBJ2-1,NA,TRBD2
TGTGCCAGTAGTTTCAGCGGGAGTCCCTCCTACAATGAGCAGTTCTTC,CASSFSGSPSYNEQFF,TRBV19,TRBJ2-1,NA,TRBD2
TGTGCCAGCAGCGTAGGGACAGGGGCGGTAGAGACCCAGTACTTC,CASSVGTGAVETQYF,TRBV9,TRBJ2-5,NA,TRBD1
TGTGCCAGCAGCTTTGGACAGTATGGCTACACCTTC,CASSFGQYGYTF,TRBV5-6,TRBJ1-2,NA,NA
TGTGCCAGCAGTTCCGAAGGTAGCGGAGTCAGTGAGCAGTACTTC,CASSSEGSGVSEQYF,TRBV28,TRBJ2-7,NA,NA
TGCGCCAGCAGCTTGCGGGGAGTCTACGAGCAGTACTTC,CASSLRGVYEQYF,TRBV5-1,TRBJ2-7,NA,NA